This TCR beta chain was retrieved from a study of a mutant IDH1 vaccine in newly diagnosed glioma (dated by TCRdb to the early 2020s). For the wider study: Across visits V03 through V10, patients got a total of eight vaccinations, given in weeks 1, 3, 5, 7, 11, 15, 19 and 23. Prior to enrollment, patients had been given standard therapy consisting of radiotherapy alone, temozolomide alone, or radiochemotherapy with temozolomide, with the combination given to most patients. Six visits were used for peripheral blood collection: V03 (baseline), V05, V07, V10, V12 and V13. Longitudinal TCRB deep sequencing was performed for about two dozen treated patients wherever samples were available for exploratory analyses. In the chemotherapy-containing groups, vaccination started alongside temozolomide cycles, whereas in patients who had radiotherapy alone it started 4-6 weeks after radiotherapy. Of the approximately 33 patients who were treated, approximately 60% were male and approximately 38% were female, and the mean age was around 40 years. What the study reported, not specific to this receptor: Immune responses induced by the vaccine were seen in around 93% of patients across multiple MHC alleles. PBMC samples for TCRB deep sequencing were selected based on availability. Pseudoprogression seemed to be unrelated to changes in the top peripheral T cell clonotypes found by TCRB sequencing. It was noted by the authors that analyses of patient blood samples could not be reproduced owing to sample limitations.

As to this clone: Which antigen it targets is not known. One base away there is no much larger clone; base qualities are not given.

The library relied on the immunoSEQ multiplex PCR assay. Rearranged TCR beta chain sequences were amplified with the hsTCRB Kit following the manufacturer's protocol. An Illumina MiSeq was used to sequence the TCRB libraries. In the paper's pipeline: The proprietary platform of the kit vendor was used for demultiplexing, trimming and gene mapping. The source is immuneACCESS, and TCRdb retained only in-frame sequences with V and J called. Part of the clones is not carried over; for the studies checked, unresolved V genes explain less than half of this, and the remainder is unexplained. The V and J calls and the clone size are those of that table, but D and trimming were determined from the DNA. This sample gives 45,000 to 60,000 clones in total; around 90% of them show up just once. The top ten constitute around 2.2% of the sample. As encoded in the germline V gene, CDR1 is MNHEY while CDR2 is SVGAGI. Trimming at the junction amounts to 5 bases on V and 5 bases on J, and the germline ends lie 18 bases apart. The CDR3 measures 15 amino acids from cysteine to phenylalanine. Only the CDR3 DNA stays, 45 bases, in frame from base 1.

Interpreted using the paper, the time point label stands for: week 11, during vaccination. Every vaccine dose consisted of 300 ug of a 20-mer mutant IDH1 peptide in Montanide, administered subcutaneously together with topical imiquimod. Newly diagnosed WHO grade 3 or 4 IDH1-mutant astrocytomas showing loss of nuclear ATRX were present in the donors. The samples were drawn from NOA16, a multicentre, single-arm, open-label phase I trial in Germany that tested a mutant IDH1 peptide vaccine in humans for the first time. The DNeasy Blood and Tissue Kit was used to extract genomic DNA from EDTA blood for TCRB sequencing.

This TCR came from a man in his fifties or sixties with glioma. The sequence joins TRBV6-5 to TRBJ1-2, with TRBD1 perhaps the D gene, on 6 matching bases. This specimen was PBMCs, taken from a glioma patient whose treatment included an IDH1 peptide vaccine. The DNA is as follows: TGTGCCAGCAGTCCAACAGGGTTGGGGAGATATGGCTACACCTTC. It specifies CASSPTGLGRYGYTF.